One and the same sample provided the 8 T cell receptor beta chains below, sequenced in a study of post-analysis software for immune sequencing data. The study's findings and limits: The study found TRBV5-6, TRBV5-1 and TRBV20-1 among about five TRBV segments more frequent in patients than controls.

Unique molecular identifiers featured in each of the TCR beta cDNA libraries. TCRdb re-called the PCR reads with MiXCR, one entry per CDR3 protein. The sample shows roughly 580,000 distinct CDR3 sequences, roughly 47% of them seen only once. Their antigen targets remain unknown. Sequenced material: blood. The origin of the receptors is a girl aged 10-17 years with multiple sclerosis.

The genes are TRBV6-6 and TRBJ2-5; D unclear. The V gene's germline CDR1 is MNHNY and CDR2 SVGAGI (reference sequence). V lost 6 bases and J 3 bases, leaving 8 bases between the germline ends. The CDR3 covers 12 residues. The CDR3 DNA reads as TGTGCCAGCAGCCCGCCGGAAGAGACCCAGTACTTC. Amino acids: CASSPPEETQYF.

J is TRBJ2-3 and V is TRBV29-1; 13 nucleotides line up with TRBD2. The trim removed 7 bases at V and 5 bases at J, leaving 3 bases unmatched. The CDR3 is 13 amino acids. Germline assignment: CDR1 SQVTM and CDR2 ANQGSEA. CDR3 nucleotide sequence: TGCAGCGGGACTAGCGGGAGAGGAGATACGCAGTATTTT. This translates into CSGTSGRGDTQYF.

V usage is TRBV12-3 or TRBV12-4 and J usage is TRBJ2-1; maybe TRBD1 (5 bases). Between the trimmed V and J ends, which lost 6 bases and 8 bases, there was a span of 17 bases. The CDR3 length is 14 residues. The CDR3 is CASRTEAPGDEQFF. As DNA, the CDR3 is TGTGCCAGCAGGACAGAGGCCCCAGGCGATGAGCAGTTCTTC.

V gene TRBV5-1 combines with J gene TRBJ2-1; 7 bases agree with TRBD2. V trimming: 3 bases; J trimming: 4 bases; junction bases outside the gene matches: 10. The length of the CDR3 is 16 residues. Germline V gene lookup returns CDR1 SGHRS and CDR2 YFSETQ. The CDR3 coding sequence is TGCGCCAGCAGCTGGGGGATTAGCGGGTTGTACAATGAGCAGTTCTTC. Encoded protein: CASSWGISGLYNEQFF.

The chain links TRBV20-1 to TRBJ2-5, with 11 bases that match TRBD2. The CDR3 consists of 17 residues. V was clipped by 6 bases and J by 4 bases; unmatched bases: 16. CDR1 is DFQATT, CDR2 SNEGSKA, per germline (reference sequence). In DNA form, the CDR3 reads TGCAGTGCCAAACTCCCATTAGCGGGAGGGCCACGAGAGACCCAGTACTTC. It is translated as CSAKLPLAGGPRETQYF.

V usage is TRBV12-3 or TRBV12-4 and J usage is TRBJ2-3; D perhaps matches TRBD2 (7 bases). With 6 bases removed from V and 5 bases from J, the gap between germline ends came to 15 bases. The CDR3 extends over 14 amino acids. In DNA, the CDR3 is TGTGCCAGCAGCCCTAGGGGGGGTCAAGATACGCAGTATTTT. The encoded protein is CASSPRGGQDTQYF.

The chain links TRBV7-8 to TRBJ1-2; D is uncertain. Germline V gene sequence: CDR1 SGHVS, CDR2 FQNEAQ. This CDR3 contains 16 residues. Between the trimmed V and J ends, which lost 5 bases and 0 bases, there was a span of 16 bases. CDR3 sequence reads: CASSHLRVSSNYGYTF. Written as DNA, the CDR3 is TGTGCCAGCAGCCACCTCCGTGTATCCTCTAACTATGGCTACACCTTC.

The chain carries TRBV20-1 and TRBJ1-4; weak D call: TRBD1 (5 bases). This CDR3 comprises 17 residues. Between the trimmed V and J ends, which lost 1 base and 0 bases, there was a span of 15 bases. Germline CDR1 DFQATT, CDR2 SNEGSKA (reference sequence). The chain's CDR3 is CSARGLAGSTTNEKLFF. The CDR3 DNA follows: TGCAGTGCTAGAGGATTGGCAGGGAGTACAACTAATGAAAAACTGTTTTTT.